Sequencing of this T cell receptor (beta chain) was carried out in a study of cytomegalovirus exposure and HLA in healthy donors. Primers for the PCR totalled 60 Vbeta and 13 Jbeta. Clones were sequenced by immunoSEQ multiplex PCR, and TCRdb holds only the in-frame ones, with some missing. The profile shows around 65,000 clones, approximately 64% of them singletons. The germline V gene has CDR1 PRHDT and CDR2 FYEKMQ (reference sequence). This CDR3 contains 14 residues. The V and J ends lost 4 bases and 7 bases, in that order; junction bases with no gene match: 2. The source is a man aged 40-49 years in good health and CMV-seropositive. The chain uses TRBV13 and TRBJ2-6; 9 bases match TRBD1. Sequencing was done on a sample of PBMCs. The CDR3 spells CASSYRGQANVLTF. The CDR3 coding sequence is TGTGCCAGCAGCTACAGGGGGCAAGCCAACGTCCTGACTTTC.